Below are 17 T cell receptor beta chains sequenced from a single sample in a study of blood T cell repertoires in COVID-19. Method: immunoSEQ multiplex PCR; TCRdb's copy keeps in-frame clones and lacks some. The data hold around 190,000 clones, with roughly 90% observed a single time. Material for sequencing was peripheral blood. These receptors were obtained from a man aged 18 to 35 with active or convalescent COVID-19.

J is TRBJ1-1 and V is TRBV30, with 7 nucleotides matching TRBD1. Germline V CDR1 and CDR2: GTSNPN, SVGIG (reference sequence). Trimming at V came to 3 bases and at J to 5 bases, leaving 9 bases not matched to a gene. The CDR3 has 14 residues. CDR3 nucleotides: TGTGCCTGGAGATCAACAGGGGCCGGAACTGAAGCTTTCTTT. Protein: CAWRSTGAGTEAFF.

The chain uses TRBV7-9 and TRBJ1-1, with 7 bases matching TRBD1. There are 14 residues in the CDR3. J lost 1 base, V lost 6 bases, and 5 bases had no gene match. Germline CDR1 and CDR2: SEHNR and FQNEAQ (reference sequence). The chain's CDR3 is CASRATGANTEAFF. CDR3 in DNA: TGTGCCAGCAGGGCCACAGGGGCGAACACTGAAGCTTTCTTT.

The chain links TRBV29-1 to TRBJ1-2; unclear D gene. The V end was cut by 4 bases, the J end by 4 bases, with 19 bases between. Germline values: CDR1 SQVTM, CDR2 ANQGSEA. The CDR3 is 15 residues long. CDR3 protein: CSVVGRREARYGYTF. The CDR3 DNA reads TGCAGCGTTGTCGGCCGAAGGGAGGCCCGCTATGGCTACACCTTC.

DNA for the CDR3: TGCGCCAGCAGCCTGGGACACAGGGAGACCCAGTACTTC. It translates to CASSLGHRETQYF. The chain combines TRBV5-1 with TRBJ2-5, with D maybe TRBD1 (6 bases). CDR1 SGHRS and CDR2 YFSETQ come from the germline V gene. The CDR3 consists of 13 residues. The V end lost 4 bases, the J end lost 5 bases, and 12 bases lay between the germline ends.

In nucleotides, the CDR3 is TGTGCCAGCAGCCAATTCGGGGACTTTTACAATGAGCAGTTCTTC. It translates to CASSQFGDFYNEQFF. The chain carries TRBV14 and TRBJ2-1; TRBD2 is a possible D gene (6 bases). The germline V gene encodes CDR1 SGHDN and CDR2 FVKESK. Trimming removed 2 bases at V and 4 bases at J, with 12 bases between. CDR3 length: 15 residues.

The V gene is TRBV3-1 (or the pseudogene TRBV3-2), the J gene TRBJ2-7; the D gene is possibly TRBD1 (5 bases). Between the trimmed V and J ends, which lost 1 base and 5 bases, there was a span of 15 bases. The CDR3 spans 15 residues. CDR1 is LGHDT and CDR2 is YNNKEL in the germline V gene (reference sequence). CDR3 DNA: TGTGCCAGCAGCCAAGTCGTGGGTCAGGGCAACGAGCAGTACTTC. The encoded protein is CASSQVVGQGNEQYF.

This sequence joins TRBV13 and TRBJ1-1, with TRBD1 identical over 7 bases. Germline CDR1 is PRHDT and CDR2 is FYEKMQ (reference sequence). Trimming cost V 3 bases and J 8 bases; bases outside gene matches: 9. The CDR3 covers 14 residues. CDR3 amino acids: CASSFRSDREEAFF. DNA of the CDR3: TGTGCCAGCAGCTTCAGAAGCGACAGGGAGGAAGCTTTCTTT.

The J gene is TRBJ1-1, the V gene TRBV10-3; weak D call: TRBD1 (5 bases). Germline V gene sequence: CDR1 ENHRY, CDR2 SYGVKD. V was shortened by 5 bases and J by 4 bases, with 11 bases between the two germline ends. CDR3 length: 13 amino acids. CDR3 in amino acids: CAISRGGGTEAFF. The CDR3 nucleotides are TGTGCCATCAGTCGTGGGGGGGGCACTGAAGCTTTCTTT.

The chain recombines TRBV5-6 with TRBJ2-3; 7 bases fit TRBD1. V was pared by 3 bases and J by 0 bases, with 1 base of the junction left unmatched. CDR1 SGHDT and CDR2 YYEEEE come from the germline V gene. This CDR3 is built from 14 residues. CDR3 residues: CASSWDSSTDTQYF. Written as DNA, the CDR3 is TGTGCCAGCAGCTGGGACAGTAGCACAGATACGCAGTATTTT.

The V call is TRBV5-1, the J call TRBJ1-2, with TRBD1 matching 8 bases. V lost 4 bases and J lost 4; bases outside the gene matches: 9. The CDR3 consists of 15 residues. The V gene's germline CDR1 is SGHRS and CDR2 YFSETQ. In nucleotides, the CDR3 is TGCGCCAGCAGCGCCGGACAGGGACTCGTCTATGGCTACACCTTC. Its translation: CASSAGQGLVYGYTF.

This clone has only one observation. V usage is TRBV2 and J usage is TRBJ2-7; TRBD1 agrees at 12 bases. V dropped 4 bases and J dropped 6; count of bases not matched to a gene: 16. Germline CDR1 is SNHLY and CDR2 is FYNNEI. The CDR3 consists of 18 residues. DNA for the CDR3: TGTGCCAGCAGTGTCCACCCAGTTCCCGGGACAGGGGGCCTCGAGCAGTACTTC. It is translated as CASSVHPVPGTGGLEQYF.

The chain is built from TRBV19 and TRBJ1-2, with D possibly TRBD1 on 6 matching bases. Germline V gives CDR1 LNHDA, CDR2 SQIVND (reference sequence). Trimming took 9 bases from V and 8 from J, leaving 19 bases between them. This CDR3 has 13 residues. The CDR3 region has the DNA TGTGCCAGCGAGCTCAGGGGTGCGAAGGGCTACACCTTC. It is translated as CASELRGAKGYTF. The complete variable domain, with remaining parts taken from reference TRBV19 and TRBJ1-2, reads DGGITQSPKYLFRKEGQNVTLSCEQNLNHDAMYWYRQDPGQGLRLIYYSQIVNDFQKGDIAEGYSVSREKKESFPLTVTSAQKNPTAFYLCASELRGAKGYTFGSGTRLTVV.

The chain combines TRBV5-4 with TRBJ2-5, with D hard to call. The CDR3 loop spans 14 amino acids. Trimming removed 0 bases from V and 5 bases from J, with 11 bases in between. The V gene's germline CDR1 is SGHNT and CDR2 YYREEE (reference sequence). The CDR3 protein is CASSLALSAETQYF. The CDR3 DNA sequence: TGTGCCAGCAGCTTGGCCCTCTCCGCGGAGACCCAGTACTTC.

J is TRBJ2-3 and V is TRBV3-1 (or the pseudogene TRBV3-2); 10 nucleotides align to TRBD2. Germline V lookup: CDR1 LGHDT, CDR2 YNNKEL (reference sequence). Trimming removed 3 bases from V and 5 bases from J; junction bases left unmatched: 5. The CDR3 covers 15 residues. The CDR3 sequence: CASSQVLAGIDTQYF. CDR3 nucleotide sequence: TGTGCCAGCAGCCAGGTACTAGCGGGAATAGATACGCAGTATTTT.

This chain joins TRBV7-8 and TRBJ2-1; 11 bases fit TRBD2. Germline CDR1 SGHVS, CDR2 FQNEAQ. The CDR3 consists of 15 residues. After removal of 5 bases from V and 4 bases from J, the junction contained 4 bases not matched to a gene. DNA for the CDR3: TGTGCCAGCAGCGCAACTAGCGGGAGTTACAATGAGCAGTTCTTC. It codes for CASSATSGSYNEQFF.

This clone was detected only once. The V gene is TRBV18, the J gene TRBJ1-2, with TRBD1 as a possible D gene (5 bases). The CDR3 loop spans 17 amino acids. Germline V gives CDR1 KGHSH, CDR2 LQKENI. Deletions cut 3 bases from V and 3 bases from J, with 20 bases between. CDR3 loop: CASSPLASRGKDYGYTF. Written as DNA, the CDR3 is TGTGCCAGCTCACCGTTAGCCTCCCGGGGGAAGGACTATGGCTACACCTTC.

The CDR3 region is CASSFFNGYGYTF. The CDR3 DNA follows: TGTGCCAGCAGCTTTTTCAACGGCTATGGCTACACCTTC. This chain links TRBV7-2 with TRBJ1-2, with D uncertain. V lost 3 bases, J lost 4 bases, and 9 bases lay in between. CDR3 length: 13 residues. Per germline, CDR1 SGHTA and CDR2 FQGNSA.